One sample yielded the 26 T cell receptor beta chains listed below, sequenced in a study of early T cells in non-severe SARS-CoV-2 infection. TCRdb independently ran MiXCR on the 5' RACE reads; one entry per CDR3 protein. The sample gives roughly 66,000 distinct CDR3 sequences, over 8% of which show up once; roughly 3.2% is in the top ten. The material sequenced was whole blood. The receptor set was obtained from an adult who was a healthcare worker with PCR-confirmed SARS-CoV-2 infection or an uninfected control (not recorded which).

This clonotype was recorded at least ten times. The chain employs TRBV19 and TRBJ2-7; 9 bases agree with TRBD1. With 6 bases clipped from V and 6 bases from J, the junction kept 9 bases outside the gene matches. Germline V gene sequence: CDR1 LNHDA, CDR2 SQIVND (reference sequence). The CDR3 extends over 14 amino acids. The CDR3 region has the DNA TGTGCCAGTAGCTTCCGGGACAGGGTACTCGAGCAGTACTTC. Translating it yields CASSFRDRVLEQYF. Complete variable domain (other parts from reference TRBV19 and TRBJ2-7): DGGITQSPKYLFRKEGQNVTLSCEQNLNHDAMYWYRQDPGQGLRLIYYSQIVNDFQKGDIAEGYSVSREKKESFPLTVTSAQKNPTAFYLCASSFRDRVLEQYFGPGTRLTVT.

This clonotype was picked up many times. The genes are TRBV7-2 and TRBJ1-1, with D hard to call. The CDR3 covers 14 residues. CDR1 SGHTA and CDR2 FQGNSA come from the germline V gene. Deletions cut 1 base from V and 0 bases from J, with 6 bases between. CDR3 nucleotide sequence: TGTGCCAGCAGCTTAGAATACATGAACACTGAAGCTTTCTTT. This sequence encodes CASSLEYMNTEAFF.

The chain recombines TRBV19 with TRBJ2-7, with D tentatively TRBD1 (5 bases). The germline V gene encodes CDR1 LNHDA and CDR2 SQIVND (reference sequence). V shed 2 bases and J shed 0 bases, with 8 bases lying between them. This CDR3 is 14 amino acids long. CDR3 sequence reads: CASSISRDSYEQYF. CDR3 coding DNA: TGTGCCAGTAGTATATCCAGGGACTCCTACGAGCAGTACTTC.

This clonotype was seen a few times. V usage is TRBV21-1 and J usage is TRBJ2-3; the D call in the table, TRBD1, was not verified against the DNA. TRBV21-1 is labeled a pseudogene. The CDR3 has 15 residues. The CDR3 nucleotides read TGTGCCAGCATCAGGGGGGTGACAGACACAGATACGCAGTATTTT. The encoded protein is CASIRGVTDTDTQYF.

This clonotype occurred a few times. V and J are TRBV20-1 and TRBJ1-1; no firm D call. CDR3 length: 16 residues. Trimming left V 0 bases short and J 0 bases short, with 14 bases between. Germline CDR1 and CDR2: DFQATT and SNEGSKA (reference sequence). For the CDR3, the DNA is TGCAGTGCTAGAGATATCGCGGACGGCCTGAACACTGAAGCTTTCTTT. Translated, it gives CSARDIADGLNTEAFF.

CDR3 DNA sequence: TGTGCCATCCAGGGAATCACCTACGAGCAGTACTTC. Its translation is CAIQGITYEQYF. The V gene is TRBV28, the J gene TRBJ2-7, with D possibly matching TRBD1 (5 bases). Germline assignment: CDR1 MDHEN and CDR2 SYDVKM. The ends were cut back, 10 bases at V and 2 bases at J, with 12 bases in the middle. The CDR3 extends over 12 amino acids. The variable domain in full, completed from reference TRBV28 and TRBJ2-7, reads DVKVTQSSRYLVKRTGEKVFLECVQDMDHENMFWYRQDPGLGLRLIYFSYDVKMKEKGDIPEGYSVSREKKERFSLILESASTNQTSMYLCAIQGITYEQYFGPGTRLTVT.

The chain recombines TRBV11-2 with TRBJ2-5; D uncertain. This CDR3 has 11 residues. Germline values: CDR1 SGHAT, CDR2 FQNNGV. With 4 bases removed from V and 5 bases from J, the gap between germline ends came to 5 bases. The CDR3 is CASSSPETQYF. The CDR3 DNA sequence: TGTGCCAGCAGCTCCCCGGAGACCCAGTACTTC.

CDR3 region: CASSQLIPNRGQGNTEAFF. The DNA of the CDR3 is TGTGCCAGCAGCCAATTGATCCCCAATCGTGGGCAGGGGAACACTGAAGCTTTCTTT. The chain joins TRBV11-2 to TRBJ1-1, with D possibly TRBD1 on 5 matching bases. The V gene's germline CDR1 is SGHAT and CDR2 FQNNGV. Trimming pared 5 bases from V and 1 base from J, leaving 26 bases between. The CDR3 loop spans 19 amino acids.

This clonotype was found a few times. The rearrangement uses TRBV5-1 and TRBJ2-1; TRBD1 agrees at 10 bases. Germline CDR1 and CDR2: SGHRS and YFSETQ. With 4 bases clipped from V and 3 bases from J, the junction kept 4 bases outside the gene matches. The CDR3 totals 15 residues. CDR3 bases: TGCGCCAGCAGCCTCGACAGGGGGCACTACAATGAGCAGTTCTTC. Translating it yields CASSLDRGHYNEQFF.

This clonotype was picked up a small number of times. This chain joins TRBV7-2 and TRBJ2-1, with 13 bases aligning to TRBD2. The CDR3 loop spans 16 amino acids. From germline, CDR1 is SGHTA and CDR2 FQGNSA. With V trimmed by 5 bases and J by 6 bases, 7 bases remained unmatched. The CDR3 here is CASSPMGLAGPNEQFF. The CDR3 nucleotides are TGTGCCAGCAGCCCTATGGGACTAGCGGGACCCAATGAGCAGTTCTTC.

This clonotype was counted between two and nine times. This chain uses TRBV3-1 with TRBJ2-6, with 7 positions matching TRBD1. The ends lost 3 bases at V and 1 base at J; junction bases unmatched: 9. The CDR3 covers 18 residues. Germline values: CDR1 LGHDT, CDR2 YNNKEL (reference sequence). The CDR3, as DNA: TGTGCCAGCAGCCAGGCCAACAGGGGTTTATCTGGGGCCAACGTCCTGACTTTC. Amino acids: CASSQANRGLSGANVLTF. The full variable domain, its missing parts supplied by reference TRBV3-1 and TRBJ2-6, is DTAVSQTPKYLVTQMGNDKSIKCEQNLGHDTMYWYKQDSKKFLKIMFSYNNKELIINETVPNRFSPKSPDKAHLNLHINSLELGDSAVYFCASSQANRGLSGANVLTFGAGSRLTVL.

This clonotype was observed at least ten times. The rearrangement joins TRBV7-9 to TRBJ2-7; perhaps TRBD2 as D (6 bases). The length of the CDR3 is 15 residues. Deletions cut 4 bases from V and 0 bases from J, with 13 bases between. CDR1 and CDR2 from the germline V gene are SEHNR and FQNEAQ (reference sequence). The CDR3 DNA sequence: TGTGCCAGCAGCTCCCTAGCGACAAGCTCCTACGAGCAGTACTTC. Residues: CASSSLATSSYEQYF.

This clonotype was observed a few times. V and J are TRBV4-3 and TRBJ2-3; no definite D call. CDR1 and CDR2 from the germline V gene are LGHNA and YSLEER. With 0 bases removed from V and 0 bases from J, the gap between germline ends came to 10 bases. CDR3 length: 16 residues. Written as DNA, the CDR3 is TGCGCCAGCAGCCAAGATTTGGCTGGCAGCACAGATACGCAGTATTTT. Residues: CASSQDLAGSTDTQYF.

At least ten counts were recorded for this clonotype. This chain uses TRBV20-1 with TRBJ1-5; weak D call: TRBD1 (6 bases). From germline, CDR1 is DFQATT and CDR2 SNEGSKA (reference sequence). The V end lost 6 bases, the J end lost 0 bases, and 18 bases lay between the germline ends. The CDR3 contains 16 residues. The CDR3 bases are TGCAGTGCAGGGCCGGGGGGCGCGGTTAGCAATCAGCCCCAGCATTTT. The encoded protein is CSAGPGGAVSNQPQHF.

In its sample, this clonotype was seen many times. This rearrangement joins TRBV6-2 or TRBV6-3 to TRBJ2-7; D gene uncertain. V was cut by 6 bases and J by 3 bases, with 12 bases left in between. The CDR3 contains 13 residues. Per the germline V gene, CDR1 is MNHEY and CDR2 is SVGEGT. This CDR3 reads CASRAPGNYEQYF. Written as DNA, the CDR3 is TGTGCCAGCAGGGCGCCCGGAAACTACGAGCAGTACTTC.

J is TRBJ2-7 and V is TRBV20-1, with 9 positions matching TRBD2. The CDR3 length is 13 residues. The junction had 4 bases not matched to a gene; V was cut back by 3 bases and J by 4 bases. Looked up from germline, CDR1 is DFQATT and CDR2 is SNEGSKA (reference sequence). In DNA, the CDR3 is TGCAGTGCTAGTGGCGCGGGAGGGTACGAGCAGTACTTC. Protein: CSASGAGGYEQYF.

This clonotype has only a few counts. The chain combines TRBV4-2 with TRBJ2-7; no clear D. This CDR3 contains 15 residues. Trimming took off 4 bases at V and 0 bases at J, with 13 bases between the two ends. Looked up from germline, CDR1 is LGHNA and CDR2 is YNFKEQ. The CDR3 nucleotides read TGTGCCAGCAGCCTTTCGGGCGTCAGCTCCTACGAGCAGTACTTC. Translating it yields CASSLSGVSSYEQYF.

In its sample, this clonotype was seen a few times. This chain uses TRBV7-3 with TRBJ1-6, with D hard to call. The V and J ends lost 1 base and 7 bases respectively, with 11 bases between them. The CDR3 has 15 amino acids. Looked up from germline, CDR1 is SGHTA and CDR2 is FQGTGA. The CDR3 nucleotides read TGTGCCAGCAGCTTAAATCGGGGATCAAATTCACCCCTCCACTTT. It translates to CASSLNRGSNSPLHF.

This clonotype was observed a handful of times. V is TRBV5-1 and J is TRBJ2-1; D unresolved. This CDR3 comprises 14 residues. Germline V gives CDR1 SGHRS, CDR2 YFSETQ. Trimming pared 2 bases from V and 0 bases from J, leaving 6 bases between. The CDR3 DNA follows: TGCGCCAGCAGCTTTGACCGCTCCTACAATGAGCAGTTCTTC. Translated: CASSFDRSYNEQFF.

On this clonotype itself: A much larger clone is a single base away; this may be a read error. The CDR3 nucleotides are TGTGCCAGCAGTTCCCCCGGGACTAGCGTTTACAGTGAGCAGTTCTTC. Translated: CASSSPGTSVYSEQFF. The V and J genes are TRBV27 and TRBJ2-1; 10 nucleotides match TRBD2. CDR3 length equals 16 residues. Germline V gene data show CDR1 as MNHEY and CDR2 as SMNVEV (reference sequence).

The V call is TRBV24-1, the J call TRBJ2-1; 8 bases match TRBD2. Germline assignment: CDR1 KGHDR and CDR2 SFDVKD. Germline trimming cut 1 base from V and 5 bases from J; bases unmatched to any gene: 9. This CDR3 has 17 residues. The CDR3 DNA reads as TGTGCCACCAGTGATTTCCTGACTGGGACTAGAGACAATGAGCAGTTCTTC. Translation: CATSDFLTGTRDNEQFF.

CDR3 region: CASLHRGLAADEQFF. In DNA form, the CDR3 reads TGTGCCAGCTTACATCGCGGACTAGCGGCCGATGAGCAGTTCTTC. This rearrangement joins TRBV5-5 to TRBJ2-1; 10 bases match TRBD2. V lost 7 bases and J lost 8; bases outside the gene matches: 12. Germline values: CDR1 SGHKS, CDR2 YYEKEE (reference sequence). The length of the CDR3 is 15 residues.

This rearrangement joins TRBV28 to TRBJ2-7, with D unresolved. Germline V gene data show CDR1 as MDHEN and CDR2 as SYDVKM. Trimming removed 5 bases at V and 3 bases at J, with 11 bases between. The CDR3 length is 13 residues. The CDR3 protein is CASSTDVLYEQYF. The CDR3 region has the DNA TGTGCCAGCAGTACGGACGTCCTCTACGAGCAGTACTTC.

This clonotype was counted at least ten times. CDR3 amino acids: CASSPGGGRLTEAFF. The CDR3 region has the DNA TGTGCCAGCAGCCCAGGAGGGGGGCGACTGACTGAAGCTTTCTTT. V gene TRBV7-6 combines with J gene TRBJ1-1; D may be TRBD1 (6 bases). There are 15 residues in the CDR3. The V gene's germline CDR1 is SGHVS and CDR2 FNYEAQ. V was pared by 5 bases and J by 5 bases, with 18 bases between.

The gene calls are TRBV28 and TRBJ2-1; 13 bases fit TRBD2. The CDR3 contains 19 residues. Germline CDR1 and CDR2: MDHEN and SYDVKM. The trim removed 5 bases at V and 8 bases at J, leaving 18 bases unmatched. CDR3 residues: CASSIGGHITSGRVDEQFF. In nucleotides, the CDR3 is TGTGCCAGCAGTATCGGGGGGCATATTACTAGCGGGAGGGTAGATGAGCAGTTCTTC.

J is TRBJ1-5 and V is TRBV19; D may be TRBD1 (5 bases). Germline CDR1 is LNHDA and CDR2 is SQIVND (reference sequence). The V gene lost 5 bases and the J gene lost 7 bases, with 12 bases spanning the gap. CDR3 length equals 13 residues. The CDR3 spells CASSGTWGQPQHF. The CDR3 coding sequence is TGTGCCAGTAGTGGGACCTGGGGGCAGCCCCAGCATTTT. Combining the CDR3 with reference TRBV19 and TRBJ1-5 gives the whole variable domain DGGITQSPKYLFRKEGQNVTLSCEQNLNHDAMYWYRQDPGQGLRLIYYSQIVNDFQKGDIAEGYSVSREKKESFPLTVTSAQKNPTAFYLCASSGTWGQPQHFGDGTRLSIL.